This T cell receptor (beta chain) was recovered during a study of T cell responses to AZD1222 COVID-19 vaccine. Study at large: Second-dose timings of about 4 or about 12 weeks were pooled.

On this clone: Its antigen is unidentified.

Germline lookup yields CDR1 SGHVS and CDR2 FNYEAQ. Trimming removed 4 bases at V and 4 bases at J, with 16 bases between. This CDR3 comprises 15 residues. General observations from the study: Reportedly, close to half of spike-specific TCRs are directed against unmutated variant regions. Donors skewed white British and female; clonal diversity was possibly underestimated. Sampled repertoires all dated from after the peak T cell response.

Only in-frame clones appear in the TCRdb table, and some are missing; sequencing was by immunoSEQ multiplex PCR. This sample has 110,000 to 150,000 clones; approximately 94% occur once, and the top ten carry under 10%. The specimen was peripheral blood, collected on day 0 of AZD1222 vaccination. The TCR sequence derives from an adult in good health. The chain links TRBV7-6 to TRBJ1-1, with a tentative D call TRBD1 (6 bases). The CDR3 DNA is TGTGCCAGCAGCTCCGGCTCGGGGGGCCTCACTGAAGCTTTCTTT. Encoded protein: CASSSGSGGLTEAFF.